This T cell receptor beta chain derives from a study of T-cell memory formation after mild COVID-19. With 0 bases removed from V and 4 bases from J, the gap between germline ends came to 14 bases. The CDR3 totals 15 residues. CDR1 is SGHRS, CDR2 YFSETQ, per germline. TCRdb reprocessed the 5' RACE reads via MiXCR and lists one record per CDR3 protein. The table records about 470,000 distinct CDR3 sequences, about 23% of them present only once. This clonotype showed up many times. Its antigen is currently unknown. Regarding the study as a whole: Second-wave clones that peaked on day 37 lacked confirmed SARS-CoV-2 specificity.

The clonotype was recovered from an adult woman who had mild COVID-19 (a few samples of this study predate the infection). Cell type and time point are not known. This sequence joins TRBV5-1 and TRBJ2-7; D gene uncertain. Sequencing used PBMCs or a T cell subset sorted from them (not recorded which). The CDR3 spells CASSLDGRQQYEQYF. The DNA of the CDR3 is TGCGCCAGCAGCTTGGACGGGCGACAACAATACGAGCAGTACTTC.